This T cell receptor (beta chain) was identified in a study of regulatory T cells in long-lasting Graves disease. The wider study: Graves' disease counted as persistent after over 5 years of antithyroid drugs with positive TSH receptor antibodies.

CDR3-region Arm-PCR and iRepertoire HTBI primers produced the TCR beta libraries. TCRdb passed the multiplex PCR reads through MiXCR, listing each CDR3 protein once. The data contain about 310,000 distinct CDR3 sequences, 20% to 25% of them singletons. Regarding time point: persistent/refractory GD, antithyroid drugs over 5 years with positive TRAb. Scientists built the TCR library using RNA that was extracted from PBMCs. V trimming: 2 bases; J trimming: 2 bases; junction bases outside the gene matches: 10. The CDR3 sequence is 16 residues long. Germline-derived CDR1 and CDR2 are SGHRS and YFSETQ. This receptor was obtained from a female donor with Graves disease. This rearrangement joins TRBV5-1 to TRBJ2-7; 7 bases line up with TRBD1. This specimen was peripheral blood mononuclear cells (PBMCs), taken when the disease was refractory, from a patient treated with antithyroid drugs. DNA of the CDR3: TGCGCCAGCAGCTTCTTACTCTCGGGACAGCCCTACGAGCAGTACTTC. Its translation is CASSFLLSGQPYEQYF.